This passage covers 23 T cell receptor beta chains from one sample sequenced in a study of CD8 T cells in ankylosing spondylitis. TCRdb re-called the 5' RACE reads through MiXCR, storing one row per CDR3 protein. The sample lists 200,000 to 250,000 distinct CDR3 sequences, about a quarter seen once, with 5% to 8% in the top ten. Sequenced sample: blood, either unsorted or a sorted T cell fraction (not recorded which). These receptors came from a male donor with ankylosing spondylitis or in good health (not recorded which).

This clonotype has at least ten counts. The chain recombines TRBV12-3 or TRBV12-4 with TRBJ2-5; weak D call: TRBD1 (5 bases). Trimming took 5 bases from V and 0 from J, leaving 10 bases between them. The CDR3 length is 14 residues. The CDR3 sequence: CASSMTVYQETQYF. CDR3 coding DNA: TGTGCCAGCAGTATGACAGTCTACCAAGAGACCCAGTACTTC.

The chain recombines TRBV29-1 with TRBJ2-1, with 9 bases fitting TRBD2. The V gene end was trimmed by 2 bases and the J gene end by 7 bases; junction bases not matched to a gene: 6. The germline V gene has CDR1 SQVTM and CDR2 ANQGSEA. This CDR3 has 14 amino acids. In DNA form, the CDR3 reads TGCAGCGTTGAAACTAGCGGGCGCCTAAATGAGCAGTTCTTC. This sequence encodes CSVETSGRLNEQFF.

This clonotype was counted at least ten times. The gene calls are TRBV5-1 and TRBJ2-1; 7 nucleotides agree with TRBD2. V shed 4 bases, J shed 7 bases, and the junction held 8 bases outside the gene matches. CDR3 size: 14 residues. CDR1 and CDR2 from the germline V gene are SGHRS and YFSETQ. CDR3: CASSGTKEINEQFF. The DNA of the CDR3 is TGCGCCAGCAGCGGGACTAAAGAGATTAATGAGCAGTTCTTC.

This clonotype was observed many times. The chain carries TRBV20-1 and TRBJ2-7, with 7 bases identical to TRBD2. Germline-derived CDR1 and CDR2 are DFQATT and SNEGSKA (reference sequence). CDR3 size: 13 residues. The junction had 7 bases not matched to a gene; V was cut back by 1 base and J by 7 bases. The CDR3 region has the DNA TGCAGTGCTAGAGCGGGGAGGGCCGGTGAGCAGTACTTC. Protein sequence: CSARAGRAGEQYF.

Comments on this clonotype: A much larger clone is a single base away; this may be a read error. The chain carries TRBV4-1 and TRBJ2-7; tentative D call: TRBD1 (5 bases). This CDR3 contains 15 residues. Germline CDR1 is MGHRA and CDR2 is YSYEKL. CDR3 coding DNA: TGCGCCAGCAGCCAAGCGGCTGGGGCCCTTTACGTGCAGTACTTC. This translates into CASSQAAGALYVQYF.

This clonotype was observed many times. The chain joins TRBV29-1 to TRBJ2-1; TRBD2 matches 7 bases. Per germline, CDR1 SQVTM and CDR2 ANQGSEA. There are 13 residues in the CDR3. With 7 bases clipped from V and 4 bases from J, the junction kept 7 bases outside the gene matches. The CDR3 coding sequence is TGCAGCGCTCTTAGACTAGCTTACAATGAGCAGTTCTTC. As protein: CSALRLAYNEQFF.

The V call is TRBV29-1, the J call TRBJ2-1, with 9 bases fitting TRBD1. After removal of 3 bases from V and 4 bases from J, the junction contained 16 bases not matched to a gene. The CDR3 is 18 amino acids. CDR1 is SQVTM and CDR2 is ANQGSEA in the germline V gene. CDR3 in amino acids: CSVDRGQGSSRKYNEQFF. CDR3 bases: TGCAGCGTTGACCGGGGACAGGGAAGTTCCCGAAAATACAATGAGCAGTTCTTC.

This chain connects TRBV20-1 to TRBJ2-7; 7 positions match TRBD2. From germline, CDR1 is DFQATT and CDR2 SNEGSKA (reference sequence). The CDR3 loop spans 13 amino acids. The V and J ends lost 3 bases and 6 bases, in that order; junction bases with no gene match: 8. The CDR3 loop is CSARGRTRGEQYF. As DNA, the CDR3 is TGCAGTGCTAGGGGCAGGACTAGGGGCGAGCAGTACTTC.

This clonotype was detected ten times or more. This chain uses TRBV2 with TRBJ2-5; D is possibly TRBD1 (6 bases). Trimming left V 6 bases short and J 4 bases short, with 12 bases between. The CDR3 length is 13 residues. Looked up from germline, CDR1 is SNHLY and CDR2 is FYNNEI. The CDR3 reads CASSPDSAETQYF. The CDR3 DNA reads TGTGCCAGCAGCCCGGACAGTGCAGAGACCCAGTACTTC. Combining the CDR3 with reference TRBV2 and TRBJ2-5 gives the whole variable domain EPEVTQTPSHQVTQMGQEVILRCVPISNHLYFYWYRQILGQKVEFLVSFYNNEISEKSEIFDDQFSVERPDGSNFTLKIRSTKLEDSAMYFCASSPDSAETQYFGPGTRLLVL.

In its sample, this clonotype was seen many times. V is TRBV20-1 and J is TRBJ2-4; TRBD2 matches 8 bases. CDR3 length: 14 amino acids. The junction had 6 bases not matched to a gene; V was cut back by 5 bases and J by 3 bases. Germline V CDR1 and CDR2: DFQATT, SNEGSKA (reference sequence). As DNA, the CDR3 is TGCAGTGCTCCCCTGGCGGGGGGCAAAAACATTCAGTACTTC. Its translation is CSAPLAGGKNIQYF.

This clonotype was seen ten or more times. The chain couples TRBV2 to TRBJ2-5; 7 bases agree with TRBD1. This CDR3 has 13 amino acids. CDR1 SNHLY and CDR2 FYNNEI come from the germline V gene. V gave up 1 base and J gave up 14 bases; unmatched junction bases: 10. CDR3 DNA sequence: TGTGCCAGCAGTGAAGAATTAGGGGGCCCCCCTTACTTC. It translates to CASSEELGGPPYF. Complete variable domain (other parts from reference TRBV2 and TRBJ2-5): EPEVTQTPSHQVTQMGQEVILRCVPISNHLYFYWYRQILGQKVEFLVSFYNNEISEKSEIFDDQFSVERPDGSNFTLKIRSTKLEDSAMYFCASSEELGGPPYFGPGTRLLVL.

This clonotype was picked up a small number of times. This chain uses TRBV4-3 with TRBJ2-1, with D possibly TRBD2 on 5 matching bases. V was trimmed by 4 bases and J by 8 bases, leaving 24 bases between them. The CDR3 length is 17 residues. Germline CDR1 LGHNA, CDR2 YSLEER. For the CDR3, the DNA is TGCGCCAGCAGCCCAACGACCGCTAGAGCCTCAGCGGATGAGCAGTTCTTC. Protein product: CASSPTTARASADEQFF.

The V and J genes are TRBV28 and TRBJ2-3; perhaps TRBD2 as D (6 bases). CDR3 length equals 16 residues. In germline, CDR1 is MDHEN, CDR2 SYDVKM. V gave up 3 bases and J gave up 5 bases, with 18 bases separating them. CDR3 sequence: CASSLDSGPVGDTQYF. CDR3 nucleotide sequence: TGTGCCAGCAGTTTGGATAGCGGACCCGTGGGAGATACGCAGTATTTT. Looking up the rest from reference TRBV28 and TRBJ2-3 gives the full variable domain: DVKVTQSSRYLVKRTGEKVFLECVQDMDHENMFWYRQDPGLGLRLIYFSYDVKMKEKGDIPEGYSVSREKKERFSLILESASTNQTSMYLCASSLDSGPVGDTQYFGPGTRLTVL.

This clonotype was seen only a few times. The J gene is TRBJ2-3, the V gene TRBV6-1; tentative D call: TRBD2 (6 bases). V lost 5 bases and J lost 5, with 14 bases in between. The length of the CDR3 is 14 residues. CDR1 and CDR2 from the germline V gene are MNHNS and SASEGT. In DNA form, the CDR3 reads TGTGCCAGCAGTCGGGGAGGAAACCAAGATACGCAGTATTTT. Its protein is CASSRGGNQDTQYF.

This clonotype was recorded many times. V usage is TRBV5-1 and J usage is TRBJ1-1; possibly TRBD1 for D (6 bases). CDR1 and CDR2 (germline): SGHRS, YFSETQ. The CDR3 extends over 15 amino acids. V was cut by 3 bases and J by 2 bases, with 14 bases left in between. Written as DNA, the CDR3 is TGCGCCAGCAGCTCGGAGGGGGGCCGTAACACTGAAGCTTTCTTT. Translated: CASSSEGGRNTEAFF. Full variable domain (missing parts from reference TRBV5-1 and TRBJ1-1): KAGVTQTPRYLIKTRGQQVTLSCSPISGHRSVSWYQQTPGQGLQFLFEYFSETQRNKGNFPGRFSGRQFSNSRSEMNVSTLELGDSALYLCASSSEGGRNTEAFFGQGTRLTVV.

This clonotype was seen repeatedly, ten times or more. V and J are TRBV5-1 and TRBJ1-4; possible D gene TRBD1, 6 bases. Germline V gene sequence: CDR1 SGHRS, CDR2 YFSETQ. The V gene lost 4 bases and the J gene lost 8 bases, with 9 bases spanning the gap. The CDR3 is 12 amino acids. CDR3 DNA: TGCGCCAGCAGCCAGAGGGGGGAAAAACTGTTTTTT. Translated: CASSQRGEKLFF.

There are many counts of this clonotype. This chain joins TRBV4-1 and TRBJ2-5; D unresolved. V was trimmed by 1 base and J by 5 bases, leaving 11 bases between them. The CDR3 covers 14 residues. CDR1 is MGHRA, CDR2 YSYEKL, per germline. The CDR3 is CASSQGEVTETQYF. The CDR3 bases are TGCGCCAGCAGCCAAGGAGAGGTAACGGAGACCCAGTACTTC.

This clonotype has at least ten counts. The chain recombines TRBV5-1 with TRBJ2-3; perhaps TRBD2 as D (5 bases). The CDR3 runs 17 residues. The V gene's germline CDR1 is SGHRS and CDR2 YFSETQ. V was pared by 5 bases and J by 0 bases, with 19 bases between. The CDR3 region is CASRGRPLAESTDTQYF. In nucleotides, the CDR3 is TGCGCCAGCAGAGGTCGACCGCTAGCTGAAAGCACAGATACGCAGTATTTT.

This clonotype was picked up many times. The rearrangement uses TRBV12-3 or TRBV12-4 and TRBJ1-5; maybe TRBD1 (6 bases). V shed 5 bases and J shed 2 bases, with 10 bases lying between them. The CDR3 consists of 14 residues. This CDR3 reads CASSGGKGNQPQHF. CDR3 coding DNA: TGTGCCAGCAGTGGGGGCAAGGGCAATCAGCCCCAGCATTTT.

V gene TRBV20-1 combines with J gene TRBJ1-5; 7 bases fit TRBD1. The CDR3 has 12 amino acids. The V gene end was trimmed by 4 bases and the J gene end by 7 bases; junction bases not matched to a gene: 4. Germline CDR1 is DFQATT and CDR2 is SNEGSKA (reference sequence). CDR3: CSATQGGQPQHF. The CDR3 DNA is TGCAGTGCTACCCAGGGGGGGCAGCCCCAGCATTTT.

CDR3 DNA: TGTGCCAGCAGTTTTCTTACGGGGTGGGGCGATGAGCAGTTCTTC. It yields the protein CASSFLTGWGDEQFF. The chain links TRBV12-3 or TRBV12-4 to TRBJ2-1; perhaps D is TRBD1 or TRBD2 (5 bases each). The germline V and J ends were trimmed by 3 bases and 8 bases, with 17 bases remaining between them. The CDR3 runs to 15 residues.

The sample holds many counts of this clonotype. This chain uses TRBV20-1 with TRBJ1-3, with 9 bases aligning to TRBD1. Germline lookup yields CDR1 DFQATT and CDR2 SNEGSKA (reference sequence). V lost 1 base, J lost 0 bases, and 16 bases stayed unmatched. CDR3 length: 20 residues. The CDR3 DNA reads as TGCAGTGCTAGAGGCCTACCAATCCCGGGACAGGGTAGCTCTGGAAACACCATATATTTT. This sequence encodes CSARGLPIPGQGSSGNTIYF.

In DNA form, the CDR3 reads TGTGCCAGCAGTTACGGGTCCGGTGGTGAAAAACTGTTTTTT. It specifies CASSYGSGGEKLFF. This sequence joins TRBV6-5 and TRBJ1-4; no definite D call. The CDR3 is 14 residues long. Germline V lookup: CDR1 MNHEY, CDR2 SVGAGI. V was shortened by 2 bases and J by 7 bases, with 11 bases between the two germline ends.